The subject of this entry is one T cell receptor beta chain. Its antigen is still unknown. These data originate in a study of OX40 agonist ivuxolimab in advanced cancers. Study information: Antecedent anti-PD-1, anti-PD-L1 or anti-CTLA-4 therapy was permissible, with around 40% having received some.

Overall study results and limits: Doses of 0.1 to 3.0 mg/kg were accompanied by clonal expansion of CD4+ and CD8+ blood T cells by week 6.

CDR1 SGDLS and CDR2 YYNGEE come from the germline V gene. V lost 0 bases to trimming and J lost 0 bases, with 16 bases between them. The CDR3 extends over 18 amino acids. Using immunoSEQ multiplex PCR, the repertoire was profiled, and TCRdb retains in-frame clones only, with some absent. Here the sample spans tens of thousands of clones, over 75% being singletons. This specimen was CD4+ or CD8+ T cells sorted from blood, taken in a trial of the OX40 agonist ivuxolimab. This sequence was found in an adult with an advanced solid tumor such as melanoma, head and neck, liver or kidney cancer. This sequence joins TRBV9 and TRBJ1-3, with a possible D match to TRBD1 (5 bases). The DNA for the CDR3 is TGTGCCAGCAGCGTAGCGCTCGACAGTGCAATCTCTGGAAACACCATATATTTT. Its translation is CASSVALDSAISGNTIYF.